This TCR beta chain was observed in a study of human T cells and chemical hapten exposure. The wider study: The study lasted roughly 26 weeks, and patients were dosed weekly with diphenylcyclopropenone on the scalp throughout.

Per the germline V gene, CDR1 is DFQATT and CDR2 is SNEGSKA (reference sequence). J was trimmed by 0 bases and V by 4 bases; bases with no gene match: 6. There are 14 residues in the CDR3. Unique molecular identifiers were attached to individual cDNA molecules within the library. TCRdb analysed the RACE reads with MiXCR anew, one entry per CDR3 protein. The data contain roughly 200,000 distinct CDR3 sequences, around 25% of them singletons. Time point in this sample: patch test 3, about 24 weeks after DPC sensitization. Treatment defined: therapeutic diphenylcyclopropenone sensitization with weekly scalp DPC. Suited to DPC and affected by alopecia, the donors ranged from 18 to 70 years old. Sequencing started from total RNA isolated from unfractionated whole blood.

This clonotype was obtained from a middle-aged woman with alopecia areata. Some clones in this sample may be carry-over from other donors' samples. V is TRBV20-1 and J is TRBJ2-7; 7 positions agree with TRBD1. The sequenced sample was whole blood, obtained in connection with sensitization to the hapten diphenylcyclopropenone (DPC). The CDR3 reads CSAMDRSSSYEQYF. DNA for the CDR3: TGCAGTGCTATGGACAGGTCGAGCTCCTACGAGCAGTACTTC.